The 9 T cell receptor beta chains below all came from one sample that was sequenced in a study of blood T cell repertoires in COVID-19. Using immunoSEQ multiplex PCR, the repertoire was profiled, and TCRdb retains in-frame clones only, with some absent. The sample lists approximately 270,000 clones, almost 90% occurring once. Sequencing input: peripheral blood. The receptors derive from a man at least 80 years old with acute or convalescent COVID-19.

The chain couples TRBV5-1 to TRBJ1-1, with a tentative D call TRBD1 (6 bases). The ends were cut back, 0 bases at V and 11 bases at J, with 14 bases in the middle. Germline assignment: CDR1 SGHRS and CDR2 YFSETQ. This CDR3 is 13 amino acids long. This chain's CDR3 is CASSLVSGVEAFF. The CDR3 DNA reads TGCGCCAGCAGCTTGGTTTCAGGGGTGGAGGCTTTCTTT.

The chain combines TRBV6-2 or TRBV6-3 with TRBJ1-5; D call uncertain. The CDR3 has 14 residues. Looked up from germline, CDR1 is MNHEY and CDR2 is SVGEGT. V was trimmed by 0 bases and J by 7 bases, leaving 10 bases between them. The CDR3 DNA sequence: TGTGCCAGCAGTTACTCAGGAGGGATCCAGCCCCAGCATTTT. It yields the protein CASSYSGGIQPQHF.

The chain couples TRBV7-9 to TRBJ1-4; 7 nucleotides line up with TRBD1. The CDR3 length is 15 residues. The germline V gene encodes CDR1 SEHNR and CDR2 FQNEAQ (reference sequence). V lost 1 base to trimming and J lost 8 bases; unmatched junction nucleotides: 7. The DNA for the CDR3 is TGTGCCAGCAGCTTAGTGACAGGGTCGAAAGAAAAACTGTTTTTT. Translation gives CASSLVTGSKEKLFF.

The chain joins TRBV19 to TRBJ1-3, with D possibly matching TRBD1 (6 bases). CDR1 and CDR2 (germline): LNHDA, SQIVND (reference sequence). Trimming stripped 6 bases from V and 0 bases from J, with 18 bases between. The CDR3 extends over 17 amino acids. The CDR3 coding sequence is TGTGCCAGTAGAAGACAGGCCGCCGTGAACTCTGGAAACACCATATATTTT. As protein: CASRRQAAVNSGNTIYF. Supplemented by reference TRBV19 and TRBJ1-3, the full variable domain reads DGGITQSPKYLFRKEGQNVTLSCEQNLNHDAMYWYRQDPGQGLRLIYYSQIVNDFQKGDIAEGYSVSREKKESFPLTVTSAQKNPTAFYLCASRRQAAVNSGNTIYFGEGSWLTVV.

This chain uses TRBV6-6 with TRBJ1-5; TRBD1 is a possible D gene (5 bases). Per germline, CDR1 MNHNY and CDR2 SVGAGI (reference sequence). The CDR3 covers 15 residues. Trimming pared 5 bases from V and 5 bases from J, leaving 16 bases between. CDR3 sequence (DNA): TGTGCCAGCAGTACCCTGGCAGGGATTGATCAGCCCCAGCATTTT. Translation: CASSTLAGIDQPQHF.

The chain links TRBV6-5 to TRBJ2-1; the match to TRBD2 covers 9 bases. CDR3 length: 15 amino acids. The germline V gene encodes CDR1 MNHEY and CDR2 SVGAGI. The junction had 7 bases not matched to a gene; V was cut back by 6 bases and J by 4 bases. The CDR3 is CASRTGTSPYNEQFF. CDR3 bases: TGTGCCAGCAGGACCGGGACTAGCCCTTACAATGAGCAGTTCTTC.

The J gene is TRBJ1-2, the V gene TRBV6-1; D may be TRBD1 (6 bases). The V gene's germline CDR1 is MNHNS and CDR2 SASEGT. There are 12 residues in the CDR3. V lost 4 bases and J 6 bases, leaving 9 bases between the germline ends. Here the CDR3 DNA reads TGTGCCAGCAGTGCCGACAGGAATGGCTACACCTTC. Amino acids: CASSADRNGYTF.

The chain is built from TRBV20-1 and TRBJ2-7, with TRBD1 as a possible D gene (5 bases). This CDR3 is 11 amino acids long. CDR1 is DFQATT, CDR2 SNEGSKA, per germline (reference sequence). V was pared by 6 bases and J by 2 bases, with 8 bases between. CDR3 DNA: TGCAGTGCAGACAGAGCCTACGAGCAGTACTTC. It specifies CSADRAYEQYF.

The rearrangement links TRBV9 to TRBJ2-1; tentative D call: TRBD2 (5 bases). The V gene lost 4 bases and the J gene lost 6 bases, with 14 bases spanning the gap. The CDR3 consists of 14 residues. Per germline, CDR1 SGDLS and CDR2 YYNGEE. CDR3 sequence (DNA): TGTGCCAGCAGCACCGGACGGGGAGCCAATGAGCAGTTCTTC. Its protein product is CASSTGRGANEQFF.